This T cell receptor beta chain was captured by sequencing in a study of control samples from healthy donors and cancer patients. The CDR3 sequence is 12 residues long. Between the trimmed V and J ends, which lost 4 bases and 4 bases, there was a span of 8 bases. The germline V gene encodes CDR1 PRHDT and CDR2 FYEKMQ (reference sequence). Produced via immunoSEQ multiplex PCR; TCRdb's table is partial and in-frame only. The table has 150,000 to 200,000 clones, more than 90% seen once. The chain recombines TRBV13 with TRBJ2-7; D remains ambiguous. The sample was blood. The TCR comes from a man younger than 45 in good health. The CDR3, as DNA: TGTGCCAGCAGCTATACATATTACGAGCAGTACTTC. The encoded protein is CASSYTYYEQYF.